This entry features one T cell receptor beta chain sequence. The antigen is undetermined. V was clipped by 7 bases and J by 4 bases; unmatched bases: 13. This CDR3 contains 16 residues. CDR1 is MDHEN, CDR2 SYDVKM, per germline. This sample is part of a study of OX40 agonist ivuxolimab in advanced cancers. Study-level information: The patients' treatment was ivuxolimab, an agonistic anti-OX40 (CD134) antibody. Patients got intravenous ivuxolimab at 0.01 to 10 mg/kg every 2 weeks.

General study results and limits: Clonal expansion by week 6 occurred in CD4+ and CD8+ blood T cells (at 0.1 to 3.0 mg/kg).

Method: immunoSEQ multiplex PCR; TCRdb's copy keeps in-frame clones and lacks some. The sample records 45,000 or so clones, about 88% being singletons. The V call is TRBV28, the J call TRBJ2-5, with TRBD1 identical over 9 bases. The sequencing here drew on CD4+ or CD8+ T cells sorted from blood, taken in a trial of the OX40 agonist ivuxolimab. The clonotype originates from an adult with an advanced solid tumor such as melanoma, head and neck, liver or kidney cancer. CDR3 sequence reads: CASTPGTGFRGETQYF. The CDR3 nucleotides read TGTGCCAGCACCCCCGGGACAGGGTTTCGTGGAGAGACCCAGTACTTC.